A selection of T cell receptor beta chains follows, all from one sample in a study of T-cell memory formation after mild COVID-19. TCRdb re-called the 5' RACE reads through MiXCR, storing one row per CDR3 protein. The sample lists around 160,000 distinct CDR3 sequences; around 10% were seen once. Sequencing was performed on PBMCs or a T cell subset sorted from them (not recorded which). These receptors originate from a man aged 18 to 35 who had mild COVID-19 (a few samples of this study predate the infection). Cell type and time point are not known. CDR3s include the opening cysteine and the closing phenylalanine or tryptophan. The D gene is left open where the match is weak. Not all rows give a size; the values are once, few, many and, for expanded clones, a class.

abundance	d_gene	j_gene	v_gene	CDR3nt	CDR3aa
few	NA	TRBJ2-3	TRBV2	TGTGCCAGCAGTGGCCAGGGCTACACAGATACGCAGTATTTT	CASSGQGYTDTQYF
few	NA	TRBJ2-3	TRBV29-1	TGCAGCGTTGCGACAGAAGCAGATACGCAGTATTTT	CSVATEADTQYF
NA	TRBD1	TRBJ2-7	TRBV7-9	TGTGCCAGCAGCAGGGACAGCCGCATGTCCGAGCAGTACTTC	CASSRDSRMSEQYF
few	NA	TRBJ2-1	TRBV5-1	TGCGCCAGCACCGGGACAGCGGGCTACAATGAGCAGTTCTTC	CASTGTAGYNEQFF
few	TRBD1	TRBJ1-5	TRBV6-5	TGTGCCAGCAGCTCAGGGGGCGAAGGCAATCAGCCCCAGCATTTT	CASSSGGEGNQPQHF
many	TRBD1	TRBJ2-5	TRBV7-2	TGTGCCAGCAGCCCCGACAGGGGTTGGGAGACCCAGTACTTC	CASSPDRGWETQYF
few	NA	TRBJ1-5	TRBV12-3/TRBV12-4	TGTGCCAGCAGTCCCCCCCTGCTGGGGGTCTACCAGCCCCAGCATTTT	CASSPPLLGVYQPQHF
NA	NA	TRBJ1-6	TRBV3-1	TGTGCCAGCAGTCTCGGGTCAATGGGGAATTCACCCCTCCACTTT	CASSLGSMGNSPLHF
many	TRBD2	TRBJ2-5	TRBV5-1	TGCGCCAGCAGCTTGGGCGGGGGTCCGCAAGAGACCCAGTACTTC	CASSLGGGPQETQYF
many	NA	TRBJ2-3	TRBV20-1	TGCAGTGCTTTCTGGCCGGGCGATACGCAGTATTTT	CSAFWPGDTQYF
NA	NA	TRBJ2-1	TRBV27	TGTGCCACCCGAACTAGGTCGGGATACAATGAGCAGTTCTTC	CATRTRSGYNEQFF
few	NA	TRBJ2-7	TRBV18	TGTGCCAGCTCACCACAGGCCGGGACGGGGCTCTACGAGCAGTACTTC	CASSPQAGTGLYEQYF
many	NA	TRBJ1-3	TRBV6-1	TGTGCCAGCAGTTCACTATACACTGGAAACACCATATATTTT	CASSSLYTGNTIYF
many	NA	TRBJ2-1	TRBV2	TGTGCCAGCAGGCCCGGGGGCAATGAGCAGTTCTTC	CASRPGGNEQFF
NA	NA	TRBJ1-1	TRBV12-3/TRBV12-4	TGTGCCAGCACCTCTCTAGGGACGACTGAAGCTTTCTTT	CASTSLGTTEAFF
NA	NA	TRBJ2-3	TRBV18	TGTGCCAGCTTACTACAGGTTAGCACAGATACGCAGTATTTT	CASLLQVSTDTQYF
NA	NA	TRBJ2-1	TRBV7-8	TGTGCCTGCAGCCCCCGGGGAGATGGGCAGTTCTTC	CACSPRGDGQFF
NA	TRBD2	TRBJ2-3	TRBV9	TGTGCCAGCAGCGTGGTCAGCGGGGGGATTGGTACGCAGTATTTT	CASSVVSGGIGTQYF
NA	TRBD2	TRBJ2-3	TRBV20-1	TGCAGTGTTCCCCCGGGGGGGAGCACAGATACGCAGTATTTT	CSVPPGGSTDTQYF
NA	TRBD1	TRBJ1-5	TRBV6-5	TGTGCCAGCAGCAAGGGACAGGGCAATCAGCCCCAGCATTTT	CASSKGQGNQPQHF
few	TRBD1	TRBJ2-7	TRBV9	TGTGCCAGCAGCGCCGGGACAGGGTATAGTAGACCCTACGAGCAGTACTTC	CASSAGTGYSRPYEQYF
few	TRBD1	TRBJ1-2	TRBV12-3/TRBV12-4	TGTGCCAGCAGGCGGACGTATCGACAGGGCCACTATGGCTACACCTTC	CASRRTYRQGHYGYTF
many	NA	TRBJ1-1	TRBV29-1	TGCAGCGTTGTAGGTCAGGGAATCACTGAAGCTTTCTTT	CSVVGQGITEAFF
few	TRBD1	TRBJ2-5	TRBV16	TGTGCCAGCAGCCAATGGCAAGGGGGCCCAGAAGAGACCCAGTACTTC	CASSQWQGGPEETQYF
NA	TRBD1	TRBJ1-2	TRBV12-3/TRBV12-4	TGTGCCAGCGGGGGACAGACAAACTATGGCTACACCTTC	CASGGQTNYGYTF
NA	NA	TRBJ2-1	TRBV6-4	TGTGCCAGCAGCGCCCAACAGGGAAGCAATGAGCAGTTCTTC	CASSAQQGSNEQFF
few	NA	TRBJ1-3	TRBV7-9	TGTGCCAGCTCTACAGGGTTCGGAAACACCATATATTTT	CASSTGFGNTIYF
few	NA	TRBJ2-1	TRBV20-1	TGCAGTGCTGACAACAGGGAAAGATACAATGAGCAGTTCTTC	CSADNRERYNEQFF
NA	NA	TRBJ2-1	TRBV19	TGTGCCAGGGCCCGGGATGAGCAGTTCTTC	CARARDEQFF
few	TRBD1	TRBJ1-5	TRBV20-1	TGCAGTGCTAGCTTCGGGACAGGGGATCAGCCCCAGCATTTT	CSASFGTGDQPQHF
NA	NA	TRBJ1-2	TRBV30	TGTGCCTGGAGTGTATCACAGAGCTATGGCTACACCTTC	CAWSVSQSYGYTF
NA	NA	TRBJ1-4	TRBV18	TGTGCCAGCTCGCAGGGGACTTCGGGGGAAAAACTGTTTTTT	CASSQGTSGEKLFF
few	TRBD2	TRBJ2-2	TRBV19	TGTGCCAGTAGCCCGACTAGCGGGTACACCGGGGAGCTGTTTTTT	CASSPTSGYTGELFF
few	TRBD1	TRBJ1-2	TRBV20-1	TGCAGTGCCCCAGGACAGGGGGCATATGGCTACACCTTC	CSAPGQGAYGYTF
NA	NA	TRBJ1-5	TRBV5-5	TGTGCCAGCAGCGTCCTGGGACCGAATAGCAATCAGCCCCAGCATTTT	CASSVLGPNSNQPQHF
NA	TRBD2	TRBJ2-3	TRBV10-3	TGTGCCATCAGAAGCGGGGGGCGGGTAGATACGCAGTATTTT	CAIRSGGRVDTQYF
NA	NA	TRBJ1-5	TRBV7-2	TGTGCCAGCAGCTGGACCCCGACAGGAACGAATCAGCCCCAGCATTTT	CASSWTPTGTNQPQHF
many	TRBD2	TRBJ2-1	TRBV5-1	TGCGCCAGCAGCTTGGGGGCTAGCGGGGGCTATGAGCAGTTCTTC	CASSLGASGGYEQFF
few	TRBD1	TRBJ1-1	TRBV30	TGTGCCTGGAGTTACCGGGACAGGAACACTGAAGCTTTCTTT	CAWSYRDRNTEAFF
few	NA	TRBJ1-2	TRBV4-1	TGCGCCAGCAGCAGCTCCCCTCGGAACTATGGCTACACCTTC	CASSSSPRNYGYTF
many	NA	TRBJ1-1	TRBV7-9	TGTGCCAGCAGCCTTCCGGCTAGGGTCGATTATGAAGCTTTCTTT	CASSLPARVDYEAFF
few	NA	TRBJ2-1	TRBV14	TGTGCCAGCAGCCAAGTGCGGGAGCAGTTCTTC	CASSQVREQFF
many	NA	TRBJ1-5	TRBV4-1	TGCGCCAGCAGCCAACGCGTCAATCAGCCCCAGCATTTT	CASSQRVNQPQHF
NA	TRBD2	TRBJ2-5	TRBV20-1	TGCAGTGCGATACGGGGGGGCGTGGAGACCCAGTACTTC	CSAIRGGVETQYF
few	NA	TRBJ2-5	TRBV18	TGTGCCAGCTCACCACCAGGGAAGGCGACCCAGTACTTC	CASSPPGKATQYF
few	NA	TRBJ2-5	TRBV9	TGTGCCAGCAGCGTACAGGGGGGCCAGTACTTC	CASSVQGGQYF
NA	TRBD1	TRBJ2-7	TRBV5-1	TGCGCCAGCAGCGTGGGGGGACAGGGCCTCGAGCAGTACTTC	CASSVGGQGLEQYF
NA	TRBD1	TRBJ1-1	TRBV18	TGTGCCAGCTCACCACCCCAGGGGGGGACTGAAGCTTTCTTT	CASSPPQGGTEAFF
many	NA	TRBJ2-1	TRBV5-1	TGCGCCAGCAGCTCAACTTCAGGGGCAGGGTATGAGCAGTTCTTC	CASSSTSGAGYEQFF